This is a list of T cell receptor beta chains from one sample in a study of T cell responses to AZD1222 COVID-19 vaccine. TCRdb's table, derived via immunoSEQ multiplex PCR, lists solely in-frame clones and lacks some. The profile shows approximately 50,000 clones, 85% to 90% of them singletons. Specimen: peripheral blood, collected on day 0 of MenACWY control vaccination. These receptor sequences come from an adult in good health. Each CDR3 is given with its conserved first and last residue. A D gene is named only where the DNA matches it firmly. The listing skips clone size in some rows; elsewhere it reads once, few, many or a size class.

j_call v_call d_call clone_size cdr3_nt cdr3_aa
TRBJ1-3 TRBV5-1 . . TGCGCCAGCAGCTTGGACGGACAGGGAAACACCATATATTTT CASSLDGQGNTIYF
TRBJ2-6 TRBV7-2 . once TGTGCCAGCAGCCCCGTGGGATTTTCCTCTGGGGCCAACGTCCTGACTTTC CASSPVGFSSGANVLTF
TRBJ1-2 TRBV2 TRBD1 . TGTGCCAGCAACACCTTACAGGGGGTTGGAGGCGGCTACACCTTC CASNTLQGVGGGYTF
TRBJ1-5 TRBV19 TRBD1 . TGTGCCAGTAGTGCCCCGGGACAGTTGGGGCAGCCCCAGCATTTT CASSAPGQLGQPQHF
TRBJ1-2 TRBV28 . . TGTGCCAGCGGCTGGGACTCTCGGTATGGCTACACCTTC CASGWDSRYGYTF
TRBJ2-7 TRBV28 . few TGTGCCAGCCTTGGGGGGGCTGGTCGGTACGAGCAGTACTTC CASLGGAGRYEQYF
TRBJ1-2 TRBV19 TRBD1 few TGTGCCAGTATCTCACAGGGGGCCTATGGCTACACCTTC CASISQGAYGYTF
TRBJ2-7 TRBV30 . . TGTGCCTGGAACCCCAGCATCTCCTACGAGCAGTACTTC CAWNPSISYEQYF
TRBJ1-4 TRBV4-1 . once TGCGCCAGCAGCCAAGATCTAGAAAAACTGTTTTTT CASSQDLEKLFF
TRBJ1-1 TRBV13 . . TGTGCCAGCAGCTTAAGGCTCGGGCGGAACACTGAAGCTTTCTTT CASSLRLGRNTEAFF
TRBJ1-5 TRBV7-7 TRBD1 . TGTGCTAGCAGCTTGCGGACAGGGGAGGTAAGCCAGCCCCAGCATTTT CASSLRTGEVSQPQHF
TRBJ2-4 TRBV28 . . TGTGCCAGCAGTTACGGTAAAAACATTCAGTACTTC CASSYGKNIQYF
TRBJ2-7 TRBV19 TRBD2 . TGTGCCAGTAGCTTAGCGGGACCCCGTTCCGAGCAGTACTTC CASSLAGPRSEQYF
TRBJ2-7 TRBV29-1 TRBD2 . TGCAGCGTTGAAGCGCGAGGTCTAGCGGGAGAAATTTCCTACGAGCAGTACTTC CSVEARGLAGEISYEQYF
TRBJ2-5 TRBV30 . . TGTGCCTGGAGTGTCCCGGGACCGGGAGTGACCCAGTACTTC CAWSVPGPGVTQYF
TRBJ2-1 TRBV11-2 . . TGTGCCAGCAGCTTAGTCGGTTCGGTAGGGAATGAGCAGTTCTTC CASSLVGSVGNEQFF
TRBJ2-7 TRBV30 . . TGTGCCTGGACACCCAGGGACGGCGAGCAGTACTTC CAWTPRDGEQYF
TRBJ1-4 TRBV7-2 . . TGTGCCAGCAGTTCTTATCAGGGTGCAACTAATGAAAAACTGTTTTTT CASSSYQGATNEKLFF
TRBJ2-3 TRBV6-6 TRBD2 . TGTGCCAGCAGTCTATTCTCTGGGACTAGCGGGAGTTCAGATACGCAGTATTTT CASSLFSGTSGSSDTQYF
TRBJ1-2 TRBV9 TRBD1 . TGTGCCAGCAGCCCCAGGGGGGGCAGCTATGGCTACACCTTC CASSPRGGSYGYTF